This T cell receptor (beta chain) was identified in a study of T cells in Graves' hyperthyroidism and ophthalmopathy. Findings and limits, study-wide: Classification by a 13 V-J model distinguished ophthalmopathy from stable hyperthyroidism. Also found in blood were most expanded thyroid clonotypes above 0.001.

This clonotype showed up many times. Its antigen is as yet unknown. From RNA transcripts, TCR beta CDR3 regions were amplified. The TCR CDR3 first-round RT-PCR relied on the HTBI primer set. MiXCR, run by TCRdb on the multiplex PCR reads, gives a single entry per CDR3 protein. Among about 700,000 distinct CDR3 sequences listed, 45% were seen once. The TCR was taken from an adult man with Graves' disease, either hyperthyroidism or ophthalmopathy (not recorded which). Sequencing was carried out using peripheral blood or thyroid tissue (not recorded which).

The CDR3, as DNA: TGTGCCAGCAGCCCGGCCGGGAGCAACTATGGCTACACCTTC. Translating gives CASSPAGSNYGYTF. The chain is built from TRBV7-3 and TRBJ1-2; no clear D gene. Trimming left V 5 bases short and J 2 bases short, with 12 bases between. The length of the CDR3 is 14 residues. Germline V gene sequence: CDR1 SGHTA, CDR2 FQGTGA.